This T cell receptor (beta chain) was documented in a study of regulatory T cells in long-lasting Graves disease. The sample's time point: persistent/refractory GD, antithyroid drugs over 5 years with positive TRAb. Following extraction of RNA from PBMCs, that RNA was used to make the TCR library. Arm-PCR of CDR3 regions and iRepertoire HTBI primers were used to build TCR beta libraries. A single record per CDR3 protein comes from TCRdb applying MiXCR to the multiplex PCR reads. This table has around 400,000 distinct CDR3 sequences, roughly 25% appearing once. V lost 5 bases, J lost 4 bases, and 9 bases lay in between. This CDR3 is built from 14 residues. Per the germline V gene, CDR1 is SGHTA and CDR2 is FQGNSA.

This receptor was identified in a middle-aged woman with Graves disease. Sequenced material: peripheral blood mononuclear cells (PBMCs), taken when the disease was refractory, from a patient treated with antithyroid drugs. The chain joins TRBV7-2 to TRBJ2-6; no reliable D call. This CDR3 reads CASSLPRGANVLTF. CDR3 DNA: TGTGCCAGCAGCCTGCCCCGGGGGGCCAACGTCCTGACTTTC. The whole variable domain, filled in from reference TRBV7-2 and TRBJ2-6, reads GAGVSQSPSNKVTEKGKDVELRCDPISGHTALYWYRQSLGQGLEFLIYFQGNSAPDKSGLPSDRFSAERTGGSVSTLTIQRTQQEDSAVYLCASSLPRGANVLTFGAGSRLTVL.